The 5 T cell receptor beta chains given below trace back to one sample, sequenced in a study of cytomegalovirus exposure and HLA in healthy donors. The PCR employed 60 Vbeta primers together with 13 Jbeta primers. Libraries were prepared by immunoSEQ multiplex PCR; TCRdb keeps only in-frame clonotypes and omits some of them. Among under 250,000 clones listed, over 80% were seen once. Sequencing used PBMCs. These receptors were obtained from a woman aged 50 to 60 in good health and CMV-seropositive.

This clone was picked up a small number of times. The chain joins TRBV30 to TRBJ1-4, with no clear D. This CDR3 has 13 amino acids. Germline values: CDR1 GTSNPN, CDR2 SVGIG (reference sequence). The V gene lost 2 bases and the J gene lost 0 bases, with 4 bases spanning the gap. In nucleotides, the CDR3 is TGTGCCTGGAGTACAACAACTAATGAAAAACTGTTTTTT. Translation: CAWSTTTNEKLFF. Filled out from reference TRBV30 and TRBJ1-4, the complete variable domain reads SQTIHQWPATLVQPVGSPLSLECTVEGTSNPNLYWYRQAAGRGLQLLFYSVGIGQISSEVPQNLSASRPQDRQFILSSKKLLLSDSGFYLCAWSTTTNEKLFFGSGTQLSVL.

The genes are TRBV5-4 and TRBJ2-1; 7 bases map to TRBD2. The CDR3 length is 13 residues. In germline, CDR1 is SGHNT, CDR2 YYREEE (reference sequence). Trimming at V came to 5 bases and at J to 10 bases, leaving 9 bases not matched to a gene. The CDR3 loop is CASRSGGIGEQFF. In DNA form, the CDR3 reads TGTGCCAGCAGATCGGGGGGAATCGGGGAGCAGTTCTTC.

V usage is TRBV7-9 and J usage is TRBJ2-7; unclear D gene. From germline, CDR1 is SEHNR and CDR2 FQNEAQ (reference sequence). CDR3 length: 13 residues. V dropped 4 bases and J dropped 0 bases, with 7 bases sitting between them. The CDR3 bases are TGTGCCAGCAGCTCGACTCACTCCTACGAGCAGTACTTC. Translated, it gives CASSSTHSYEQYF.

The rearrangement joins TRBV2 to TRBJ2-1; D not certain. The germline CDR1 and CDR2 sequences are SNHLY and FYNNEI. Trimming pared 6 bases from V and 8 bases from J, leaving 11 bases between. This CDR3 contains 12 residues. CDR3 residues: CASRSEEDEQFF. Written as DNA, the CDR3 is TGTGCCAGCAGGTCAGAAGAGGATGAGCAGTTCTTC. The full variable domain, completed using reference TRBV2 and TRBJ2-1, is EPEVTQTPSHQVTQMGQEVILRCVPISNHLYFYWYRQILGQKVEFLVSFYNNEISEKSEIFDDQFSVERPDGSNFTLKIRSTKLEDSAMYFCASRSEEDEQFFGPGTRLTVL.

The rearrangement uses TRBV9 and TRBJ1-1, with a possible D match to TRBD1 (6 bases). V was clipped by 0 bases and J by 4 bases, with 19 bases between them. This CDR3 comprises 17 residues. Per germline, CDR1 SGDLS and CDR2 YYNGEE. The CDR3 nucleotides read TGTGCCAGCAGCGTAGTTGGACAGCCTATGGTTGGCACTGAAGCTTTCTTT. The encoded protein is CASSVVGQPMVGTEAFF.